The 25 T cell receptor beta chains below all came from one sample that was sequenced in a study of blood T cells in healthy people across ages. The use of a sample-barcoded 5' primer and a J-beta primer mix characterized a second PCR of roughly 6 to 11 cycles. From the 5' RACE reads, TCRdb called clonotypes with MiXCR, one entry per CDR3 protein. The data show over 600,000 distinct CDR3 sequences, around 21% seen once. The material sequenced was blood. The receptors shown here come from a man aged 65 to 85 in good health.

As to this clonotype: A read error may account for a junction end that differs from germline. This rearrangement joins TRBV7-6 to TRBJ1-2; TRBD1 matches at 8 bases. This CDR3 has 13 residues. The germline CDR1 and CDR2 sequences are SGHVS and FNYEAQ. The CDR3 sequence is CASSQQGERGYTF. The DNA for the CDR3 is TGCGCCAGCAGCCAACAGGGGGAACGTGGCTACACCTTC.

This clonotype was observed many times. The rearrangement uses TRBV10-2 and TRBJ2-3; D is undetermined. Germline lookup yields CDR1 WSHSY and CDR2 SAAADI. The CDR3 is 17 amino acids. V was shortened by 2 bases and J by 0 bases, with 15 bases between the two germline ends. CDR3 DNA sequence: TGCGCCAGCAGTGAGAGTACAGTGATGGCTAGCACAGATACGCAGTATTTT. Amino acid sequence: CASSESTVMASTDTQYF.

The chain has TRBV7-2 and TRBJ2-1, with 9 bases identical to TRBD2. This CDR3 is 15 amino acids long. CDR1 and CDR2 from the germline V gene are SGHTA and FQGNSA. Trimming took 2 bases from V and 10 from J; bases not matched to a gene: 9. CDR3 in amino acids: CASSLLAGGYREQFF. The CDR3 region has the DNA TGTGCCAGCAGCTTACTGGCGGGAGGGTACCGGGAGCAGTTCTTC.

This sequence joins TRBV20-1 and TRBJ2-3, with 7 bases that match TRBD1. The V segment lost 5 bases and the J segment 1 base; nucleotides outside the gene matches: 6. The CDR3 covers 14 residues. Germline V gives CDR1 DFQATT, CDR2 SNEGSKA (reference sequence). CDR3 in amino acids: CSAERQGGTDTQYF. DNA of the CDR3: TGCAGTGCTGAGCGACAGGGCGGCACAGATACGCAGTATTTT.

The chain employs TRBV6-2 or TRBV6-3 and TRBJ2-5; D unresolved. The DNA matches TRBJ2-7 better at its end, which makes the J call doubtful. The CDR3 extends over 13 amino acids. Germline CDR1 reads MNHEY; CDR2 reads SVGEGT. This CDR3 reads CASSYDTIHEQYF. The CDR3 DNA reads TGTGCCAGCAGTTACGATACGATCCACGAGCAGTACTTC.

This clonotype came up a few times. The chain links TRBV30 to TRBJ2-3; tentative D call: TRBD2 (6 bases). Trimming removed 2 bases at V and 6 bases at J, with 12 bases between. Germline CDR1 and CDR2: GTSNPN and SVGIG (reference sequence). This CDR3 has 13 amino acids. As DNA, the CDR3 is TGTGCCTGGAGTAAACGGGAGCGGGATACGCAGTATTTT. Its protein product is CAWSKRERDTQYF.

This clonotype was counted a few times. CDR3 region: CASSLAEGGQETQYF. CDR3 bases: TGTGCCAGCTCACTTGCGGAAGGCGGCCAAGAGACCCAGTACTTC. The chain couples TRBV18 to TRBJ2-5; D is unclear. Germline values: CDR1 KGHSH, CDR2 LQKENI. The CDR3 is 15 residues long. The V and J ends lost 4 bases and 1 base respectively, with 13 bases between them.

This clonotype came up a few times. Relative to the germline gene, one junction end is altered; a read error may explain this. The chain uses TRBV2 and TRBJ2-5; D not resolved. The J call may be faulty, since TRBJ2-1 better matches the DNA end. Germline lookup yields CDR1 SNHLY and CDR2 FYNNEI. The CDR3 extends over 13 amino acids. The CDR3, as DNA: TGTGCCGGCAGCGCCCGACCCGACAATGAGCAGTTCTTC. This sequence encodes CAGSARPDNEQFF.

This clonotype was detected only a few times. The CDR3 loop reads CASSGTGVGNTIYF. The CDR3 DNA reads TGTGCCAGCAGCGGGACAGGGGTTGGAAACACCATATATTTT. This chain joins TRBV9 and TRBJ1-3, with 9 bases identical to TRBD1. Trimming at V came to 3 bases and at J to 3 bases, leaving 1 base not matched to a gene. Germline values: CDR1 SGDLS, CDR2 YYNGEE. This CDR3 is 14 amino acids long.

The genes are TRBV28 and TRBJ2-7, with a possible D match to TRBD1 (6 bases). The germline CDR1 and CDR2 sequences are MDHEN and SYDVKM. This CDR3 has 15 residues. Deletions cut 6 bases from V and 2 bases from J, with 17 bases between. This CDR3 reads CASSPGDVNTYEQYF. The CDR3 DNA follows: TGTGCCAGCAGCCCAGGGGACGTCAATACCTACGAGCAGTACTTC.

This clonotype was counted between two and nine times. The chain employs TRBV10-3 and TRBJ2-5; 11 nucleotides agree with TRBD2. Gene TRBJ2-7 matches the end of the DNA better, so the J call may be wrong. Germline-derived CDR1 and CDR2 are ENHRY and SYGVKD. CDR3 size: 15 residues. CDR3 sequence (DNA): TGTGCCATCAGTGATTGGACTAGCGGGTCCTACGAGCAGTACTTC. Translating it yields CAISDWTSGSYEQYF.

The table lists this clonotype with a few counts. No conserved phenylalanine or tryptophan is present at the end of the CDR3, so a read error is the likely explanation. The chain joins TRBV2 to TRBJ2-5; D might be TRBD1 (5 bases). The J call is doubtful: the DNA matches TRBJ2-7 better. CDR1 is SNHLY, CDR2 FYNNEI, per germline. CDR3 size: 17 residues. In DNA, the CDR3 is TGTGCCAGCAGATCCAGACCGACAGCCACTATCTCCTACGAGCAGTACCTC. It is translated as CASRSRPTATISYEQYL.

This clonotype appeared a few times. The gene calls are TRBV28 and TRBJ1-2, with D maybe TRBD1 (5 bases). Trimming left V 8 bases short and J 5 bases short, with 21 bases between. CDR1 and CDR2 (germline): MDHEN, SYDVKM. This CDR3 region has 15 residues. CDR3 nucleotide sequence: TGTGCCAGCCGGTACCTGGGACCGAAAAGTTATGGCTACACCTTC. Amino acids: CASRYLGPKSYGYTF.

This clonotype has only a few counts. This sequence joins TRBV3-1 and TRBJ1-1; the D is unclear. From germline, CDR1 is LGHDT and CDR2 YNNKEL (reference sequence). The V end was cut by 0 bases, the J end by 4 bases, with 9 bases between. The CDR3 spans 14 residues. In DNA, the CDR3 is TGTGCCAGCAGCCAAGATGGGCTAGCCACTGAAGCTTTCTTT. It yields the protein CASSQDGLATEAFF.

The chain carries TRBV12-3 or TRBV12-4 and TRBJ1-5; D uncertain. CDR3 size: 13 residues. V shed 3 bases and J shed 6 bases, with 9 bases lying between them. The CDR3 reads CASSLFDGQPQHF. The CDR3 DNA sequence: TGTGCCAGCAGTTTGTTTGATGGTCAGCCCCAGCATTTT.

There are a few counts of this clonotype. This sequence joins TRBV20-1 and TRBJ2-5, with 9 bases that match TRBD2. The V and J ends lost 1 base and 2 bases, in that order; junction bases with no gene match: 5. CDR3 length: 15 residues. CDR1 is DFQATT, CDR2 SNEGSKA, per germline (reference sequence). The CDR3 DNA follows: TGCAGTGCTAGAGTGGCTAGCGGGAAACAAGAGACCCAGTACTTC. Translating it yields CSARVASGKQETQYF.

This clonotype was detected a few times. The chain links TRBV6-1 to TRBJ1-1; no firm D call. Germline V gene data show CDR1 as MNHNS and CDR2 as SASEGT. The CDR3 consists of 13 residues. V gave up 11 bases and J gave up 0 bases, with 13 bases separating them. The CDR3 DNA reads TGTGCCGGCGCACAAACGATGAACACTGAAGCTTTCTTT. Protein: CAGAQTMNTEAFF.

This clonotype was seen many times. DNA for the CDR3: TGCAGCGTCCAGACAGGGGCTAACACTGAAGCTTTCTTT. As protein: CSVQTGANTEAFF. The rearrangement uses TRBV29-1 and TRBJ1-1, with 8 nucleotides matching TRBD1. There are 13 residues in the CDR3. Unmatched junction bases numbered 5, after V lost 6 bases and J lost 2 bases. Germline loops: CDR1 SQVTM, CDR2 ANQGSEA.

The rearrangement joins TRBV20-1 to TRBJ2-5, with 11 bases aligning to TRBD2. The J call may not be correct, given that the DNA end is closer to TRBJ2-1. Germline CDR1 reads DFQATT; CDR2 reads SNEGSKA (reference sequence). The CDR3 length is 14 residues. The CDR3 DNA follows: TGCAGTGCTAGGGGACTAGCGGATTACAATGAGCAGTTCTTC. Encoded protein: CSARGLADYNEQFF.

This clonotype was counted a few times. CDR3 nucleotide sequence: TGTGCCAGCAGTGAACTAGCGTACCCAGATACGCAGTATTTT. It encodes CASSELAYPDTQYF. The chain uses TRBV6-1 and TRBJ2-3; a possible D gene is TRBD2 (6 bases). The germline CDR1 and CDR2 sequences are MNHNS and SASEGT. Trimming removed 2 bases at V and 4 bases at J, with 10 bases between. CDR3 size: 14 residues.

CDR3 region: CATSDPSEGPEQFF. CDR3 nucleotides: TGTGCCACCAGTGACCCTAGTGAGGGGCCTGAGCAGTTCTTC. The gene calls are TRBV24-1 and TRBJ2-5; either TRBD1 or TRBD2 may supply D (5 bases each). The end of the DNA fits TRBJ2-1 better, so the J call may be wrong. This CDR3 spans 14 amino acids. Germline V gives CDR1 KGHDR, CDR2 SFDVKD.

The table lists this clonotype with a few counts. V gene TRBV29-1 combines with J gene TRBJ1-3, with TRBD1 as a possible D gene (6 bases). In germline, CDR1 is SQVTM, CDR2 ANQGSEA. The CDR3 is 13 amino acids. V lost 3 bases and J 4 bases, leaving 10 bases between the germline ends. The CDR3 DNA is TGCAGCGTTGACACAGGGTTGGGAAACACCATATATTTT. Translation gives CSVDTGLGNTIYF.

This clonotype was seen a single time. The chain links TRBV12-3 or TRBV12-4 to TRBJ2-3; a possible D gene is TRBD1 (5 bases). The CDR3 consists of 16 residues. Trimming stripped 1 base from V and 4 bases from J, with 15 bases between. DNA of the CDR3: TGTGCCAGCAGTTTAGGTAGCAGGGCGAGTGCAGATACGCAGTATTTT. Protein product: CASSLGSRASADTQYF.

This clonotype was counted ten times or more. The chain joins TRBV12-3 or TRBV12-4 to TRBJ1-4; a weak D match, TRBD1 (5 bases). The CDR3 contains 18 residues. V was clipped by 5 bases and J by 0 bases, with 19 bases between them. CDR3 sequence reads: CASSPALGGTATNEKLFF. The DNA of the CDR3 is TGTGCCAGCAGTCCCGCGTTGGGGGGTACTGCAACTAATGAAAAACTGTTTTTT.

In the case of this clonotype: A read error may account for a junction end that differs from germline. The chain is built from TRBV7-2 and TRBJ1-2; D not resolved. CDR1 SGHTA and CDR2 FQGNSA come from the germline V gene. This CDR3 region has 16 residues. CDR3 amino acids: CASSLALVGANYGYTF. Written as DNA, the CDR3 is TGTGCCAGCAGCCTAGCGCTGGTGGGCGCTAACTATGGCTACACCTTC.